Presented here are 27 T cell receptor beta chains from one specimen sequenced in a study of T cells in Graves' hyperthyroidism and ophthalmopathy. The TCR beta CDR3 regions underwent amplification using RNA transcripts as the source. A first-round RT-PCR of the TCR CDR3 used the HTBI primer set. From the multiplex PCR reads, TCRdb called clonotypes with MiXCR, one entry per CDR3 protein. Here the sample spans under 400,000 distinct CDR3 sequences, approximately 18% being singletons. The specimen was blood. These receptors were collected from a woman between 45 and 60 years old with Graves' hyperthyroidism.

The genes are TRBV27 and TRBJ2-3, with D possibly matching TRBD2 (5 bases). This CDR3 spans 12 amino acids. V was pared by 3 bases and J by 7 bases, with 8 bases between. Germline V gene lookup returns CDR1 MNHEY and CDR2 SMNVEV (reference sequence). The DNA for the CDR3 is TGTGCCAGCAGTTTCGGACTGAATACGCAGTATTTT. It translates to CASSFGLNTQYF.

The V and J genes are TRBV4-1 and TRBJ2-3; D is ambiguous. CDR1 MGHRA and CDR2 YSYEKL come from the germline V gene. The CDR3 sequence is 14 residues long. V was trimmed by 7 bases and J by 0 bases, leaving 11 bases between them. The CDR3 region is CASTFHSSTDTQYF. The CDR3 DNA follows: TGCGCCAGCACGTTCCACTCTAGCACAGATACGCAGTATTTT.

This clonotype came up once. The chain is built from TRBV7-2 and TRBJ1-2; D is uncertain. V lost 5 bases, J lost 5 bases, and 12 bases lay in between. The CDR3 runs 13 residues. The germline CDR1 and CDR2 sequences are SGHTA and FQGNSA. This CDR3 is CASSPSGVYGYTF. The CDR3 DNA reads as TGTGCCAGCAGCCCGAGCGGGGTGTATGGCTACACCTTC.

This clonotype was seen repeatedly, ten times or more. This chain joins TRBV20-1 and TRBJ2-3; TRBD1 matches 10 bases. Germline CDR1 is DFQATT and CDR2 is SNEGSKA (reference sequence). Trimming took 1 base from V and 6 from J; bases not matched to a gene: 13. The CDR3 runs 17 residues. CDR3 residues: CSARGLLGTGVEDTQYF. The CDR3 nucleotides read TGCAGTGCTAGAGGCCTATTGGGGACAGGGGTTGAGGATACGCAGTATTTT.

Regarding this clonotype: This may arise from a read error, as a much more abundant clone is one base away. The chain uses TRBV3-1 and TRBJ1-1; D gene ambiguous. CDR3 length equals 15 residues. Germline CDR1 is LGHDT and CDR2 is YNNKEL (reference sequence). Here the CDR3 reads CASRQGASSRTEAFF. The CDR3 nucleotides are TGTGCCAGCAGACAAGGAGCCTCCTCCCGCACTGAAGCTTTCTTT.

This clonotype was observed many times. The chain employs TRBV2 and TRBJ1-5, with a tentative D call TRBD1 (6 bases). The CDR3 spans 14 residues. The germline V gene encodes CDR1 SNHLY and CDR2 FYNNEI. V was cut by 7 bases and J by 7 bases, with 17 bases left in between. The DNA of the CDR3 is TGTGCCAGCACTAGAGACGGGGGGCCCCAGCCCCAGCATTTT. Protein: CASTRDGGPQPQHF. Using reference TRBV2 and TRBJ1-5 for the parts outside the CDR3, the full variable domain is EPEVTQTPSHQVTQMGQEVILRCVPISNHLYFYWYRQILGQKVEFLVSFYNNEISEKSEIFDDQFSVERPDGSNFTLKIRSTKLEDSAMYFCASTRDGGPQPQHFGDGTRLSIL.

CDR3 residues: CATSRLGGGPNYGYTF. CDR3 coding DNA: TGTGCCACCAGCAGACTAGGAGGGGGTCCTAACTATGGCTACACCTTC. The rearrangement joins TRBV15 to TRBJ1-2, with a possible D match to TRBD1 (6 bases). Germline CDR1 is LNHNV and CDR2 is YYDKDF (reference sequence). The CDR3 is 16 amino acids. V dropped 2 bases and J dropped 0 bases, with 13 bases sitting between them.

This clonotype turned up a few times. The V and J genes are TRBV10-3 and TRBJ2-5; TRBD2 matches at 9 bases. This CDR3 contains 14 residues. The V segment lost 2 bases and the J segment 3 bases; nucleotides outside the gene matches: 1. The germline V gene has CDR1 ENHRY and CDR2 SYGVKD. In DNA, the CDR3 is TGTGCCATCAGTGAGGCTAGCGGGGAAGAGACCCAGTACTTC. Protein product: CAISEASGEETQYF.

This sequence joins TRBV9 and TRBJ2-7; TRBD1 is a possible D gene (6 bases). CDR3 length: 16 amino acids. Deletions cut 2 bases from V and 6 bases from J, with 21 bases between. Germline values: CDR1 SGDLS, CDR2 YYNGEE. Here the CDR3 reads CASSVRAVAGVSEQYF. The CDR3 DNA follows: TGTGCCAGCAGCGTGAGAGCCGTGGCAGGGGTCTCCGAGCAGTACTTC.

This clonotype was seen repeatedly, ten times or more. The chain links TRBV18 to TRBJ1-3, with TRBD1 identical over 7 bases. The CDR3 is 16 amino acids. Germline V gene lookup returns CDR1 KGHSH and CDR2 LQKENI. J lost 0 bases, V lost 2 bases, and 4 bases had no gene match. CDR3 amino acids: CASSPTTGSSGNTIYF. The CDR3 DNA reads TGTGCCAGCTCACCAACGACAGGGAGCTCTGGAAACACCATATATTTT.

As DNA, the CDR3 is TGCAGCGGGGGGAGAGGTGGGGACAATGAGCAGTTCTTC. Translated, it gives CSGGRGGDNEQFF. The gene calls are TRBV29-1 and TRBJ2-1, with D perhaps assigned TRBD1 or TRBD2 (5 bases each). The CDR3 consists of 13 residues. Between the trimmed V and J ends, which lost 7 bases and 5 bases, there was a span of 15 bases. Germline loops: CDR1 SQVTM, CDR2 ANQGSEA.

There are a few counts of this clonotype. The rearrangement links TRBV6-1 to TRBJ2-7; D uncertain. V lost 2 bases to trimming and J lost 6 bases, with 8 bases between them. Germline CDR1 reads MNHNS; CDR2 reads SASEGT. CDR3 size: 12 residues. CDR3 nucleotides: TGTGCCAGCAGTGAAATGCTGGCCGAGCAGTACTTC. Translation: CASSEMLAEQYF.

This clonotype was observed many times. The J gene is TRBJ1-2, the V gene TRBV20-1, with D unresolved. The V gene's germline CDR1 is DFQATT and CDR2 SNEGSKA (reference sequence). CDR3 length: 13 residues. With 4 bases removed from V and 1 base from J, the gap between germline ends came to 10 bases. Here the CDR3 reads CSAKRPSNYGYTF. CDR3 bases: TGCAGTGCTAAAAGGCCAAGTAACTATGGCTACACCTTC.

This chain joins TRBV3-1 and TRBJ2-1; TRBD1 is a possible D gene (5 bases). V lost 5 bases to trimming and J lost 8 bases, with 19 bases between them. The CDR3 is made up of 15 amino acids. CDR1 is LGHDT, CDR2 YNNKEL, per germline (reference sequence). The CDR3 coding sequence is TGTGCCAGCAGCTCGCGTCTCGACAGTTTTTATGAGCAGTTCTTC. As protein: CASSSRLDSFYEQFF.

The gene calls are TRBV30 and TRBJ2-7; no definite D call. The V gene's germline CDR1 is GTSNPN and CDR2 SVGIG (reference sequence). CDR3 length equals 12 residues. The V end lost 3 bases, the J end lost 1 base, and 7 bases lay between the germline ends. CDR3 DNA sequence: TGTGCCTGGAGCCAAAAATCCTACGAGCAGTACTTC. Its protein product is CAWSQKSYEQYF.

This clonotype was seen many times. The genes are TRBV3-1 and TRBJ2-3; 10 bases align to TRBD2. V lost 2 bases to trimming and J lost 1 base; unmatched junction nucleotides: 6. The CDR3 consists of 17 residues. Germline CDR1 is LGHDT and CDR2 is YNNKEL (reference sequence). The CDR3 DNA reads TGTGCCAGCAGCCAACATCGGACTAGCGGAGGCACAGATACGCAGTATTTT. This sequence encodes CASSQHRTSGGTDTQYF.

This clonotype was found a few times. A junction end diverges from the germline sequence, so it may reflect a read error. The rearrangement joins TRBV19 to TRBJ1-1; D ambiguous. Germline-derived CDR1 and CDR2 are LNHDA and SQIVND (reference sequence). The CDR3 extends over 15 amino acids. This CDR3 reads CASSPNAGRNPEAFF. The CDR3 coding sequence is TGTGCCAGTAGTCCGAACGCGGGGAGGAACCCTGAAGCTTTCTTT.

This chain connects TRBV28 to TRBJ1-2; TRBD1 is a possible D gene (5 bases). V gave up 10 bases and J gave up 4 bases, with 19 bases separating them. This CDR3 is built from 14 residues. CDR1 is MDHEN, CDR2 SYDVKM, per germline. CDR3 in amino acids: CATTGAQSGYGYTF. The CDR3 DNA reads TGTGCCACCACCGGGGCCCAGTCCGGCTATGGCTACACCTTC.

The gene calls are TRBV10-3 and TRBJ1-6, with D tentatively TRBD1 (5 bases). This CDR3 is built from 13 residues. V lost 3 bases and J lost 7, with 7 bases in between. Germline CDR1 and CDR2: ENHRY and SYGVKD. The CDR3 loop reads CAISDRENSPLHF. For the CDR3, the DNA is TGTGCCATCAGTGACAGGGAGAATTCACCCCTCCACTTT.

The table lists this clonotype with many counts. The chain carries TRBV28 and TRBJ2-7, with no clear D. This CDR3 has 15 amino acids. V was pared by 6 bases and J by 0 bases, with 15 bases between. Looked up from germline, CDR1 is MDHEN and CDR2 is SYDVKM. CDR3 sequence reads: CASSPETQSSYEQYF. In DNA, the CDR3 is TGTGCCAGCAGCCCTGAGACCCAAAGCTCCTACGAGCAGTACTTC.

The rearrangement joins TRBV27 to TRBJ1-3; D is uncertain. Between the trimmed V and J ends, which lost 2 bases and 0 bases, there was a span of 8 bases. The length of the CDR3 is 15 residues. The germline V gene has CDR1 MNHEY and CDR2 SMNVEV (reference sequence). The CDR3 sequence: CASSLSSSSGNTIYF. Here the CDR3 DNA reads TGTGCCAGCAGTTTAAGTTCAAGCTCTGGAAACACCATATATTTT.

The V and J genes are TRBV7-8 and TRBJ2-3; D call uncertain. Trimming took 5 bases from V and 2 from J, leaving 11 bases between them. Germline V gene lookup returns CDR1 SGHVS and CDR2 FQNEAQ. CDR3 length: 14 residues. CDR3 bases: TGTGCCAGCAGCCCCGCCCTAAACACAGATACGCAGTATTTT. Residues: CASSPALNTDTQYF. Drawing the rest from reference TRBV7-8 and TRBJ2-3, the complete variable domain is GAGVSQSPRYKVAKRGQDVALRCDPISGHVSLFWYQQALGQGPEFLTYFQNEAQLDKSGLPSDRFFAERPEGSVSTLKIQRTQQEDSAVYLCASSPALNTDTQYFGPGTRLTVL.

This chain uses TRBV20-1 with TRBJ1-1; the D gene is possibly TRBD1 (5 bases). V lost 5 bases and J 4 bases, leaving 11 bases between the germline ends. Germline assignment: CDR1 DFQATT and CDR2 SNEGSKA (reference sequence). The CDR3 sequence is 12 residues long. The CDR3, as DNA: TGCAGTGCTGAGCAGGGATCCACTGAAGCTTTCTTT. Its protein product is CSAEQGSTEAFF.

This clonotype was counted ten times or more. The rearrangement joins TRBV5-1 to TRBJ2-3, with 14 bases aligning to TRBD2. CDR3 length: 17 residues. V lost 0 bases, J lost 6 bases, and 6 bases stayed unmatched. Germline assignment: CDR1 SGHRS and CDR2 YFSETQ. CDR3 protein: CASSLVRLAGGMDTQYF. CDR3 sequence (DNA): TGCGCCAGCAGCTTGGTAAGACTAGCGGGAGGGATGGATACGCAGTATTTT.

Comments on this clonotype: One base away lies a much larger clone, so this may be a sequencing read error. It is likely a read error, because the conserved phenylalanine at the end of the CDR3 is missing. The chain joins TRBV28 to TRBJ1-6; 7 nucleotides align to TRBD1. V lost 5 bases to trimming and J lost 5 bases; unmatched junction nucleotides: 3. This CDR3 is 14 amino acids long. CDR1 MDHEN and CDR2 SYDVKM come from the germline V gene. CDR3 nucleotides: TGTGCCAGCAGTCCAGGGGGTAATAATTCACCCCTCCACTAT. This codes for CASSPGGNNSPLHY.

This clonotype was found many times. The CDR3 DNA sequence: TGTGCCAGCAGCTTAGTGGTGACAGAAGAGACCCAGTACTTC. Translation gives CASSLVVTEETQYF. The chain is built from TRBV11-2 and TRBJ2-5, with D possibly TRBD1 on 5 matching bases. V dropped 1 base and J dropped 3 bases, with 9 bases sitting between them. CDR1 and CDR2 from the germline V gene are SGHAT and FQNNGV. This CDR3 comprises 14 residues.

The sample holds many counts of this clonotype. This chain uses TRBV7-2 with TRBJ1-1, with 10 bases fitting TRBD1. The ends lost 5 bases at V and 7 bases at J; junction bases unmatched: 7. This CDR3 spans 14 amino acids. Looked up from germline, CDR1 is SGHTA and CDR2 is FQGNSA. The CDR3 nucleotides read TGTGCCAGCAGCGGGGGACAGGGGATTAATGAAGCTTTCTTT. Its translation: CASSGGQGINEAFF.